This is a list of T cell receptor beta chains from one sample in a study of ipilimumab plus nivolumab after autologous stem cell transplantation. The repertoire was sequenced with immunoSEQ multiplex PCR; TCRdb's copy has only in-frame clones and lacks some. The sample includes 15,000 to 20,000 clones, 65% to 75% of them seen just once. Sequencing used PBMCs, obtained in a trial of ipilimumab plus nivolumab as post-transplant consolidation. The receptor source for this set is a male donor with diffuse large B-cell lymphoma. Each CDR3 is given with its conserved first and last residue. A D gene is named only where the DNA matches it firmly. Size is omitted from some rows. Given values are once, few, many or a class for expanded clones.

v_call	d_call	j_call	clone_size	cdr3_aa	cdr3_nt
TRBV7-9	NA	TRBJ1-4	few	CASSSGGAEDEKLFF	TGTGCCAGCAGCTCGGGGGGGGCCGAGGATGAAAAACTGTTTTTT
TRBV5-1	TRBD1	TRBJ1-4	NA	CASSAQGQGADEKLFF	TGCGCCAGCAGCGCCCAGGGACAGGGGGCGGATGAAAAACTGTTTTTT
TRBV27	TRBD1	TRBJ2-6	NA	CASSTGAGANVLTF	TGTGCCAGCAGTACAGGGGCAGGGGCCAACGTCCTGACTTTC
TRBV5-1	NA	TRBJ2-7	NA	CASSLHPVGYGEYEQYF	TGCGCCAGCAGCTTGCACCCCGTGGGTTACGGCGAGTACGAGCAGTACTTC
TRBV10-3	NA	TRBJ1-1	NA	CAISGLNTEAFF	TGTGCCATCAGTGGTCTGAACACTGAAGCTTTCTTT
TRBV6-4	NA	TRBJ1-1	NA	CASSRDRNTEAFF	TGTGCCAGCAGTCGAGACAGGAACACTGAAGCTTTCTTT
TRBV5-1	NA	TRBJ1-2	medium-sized	CASSLDGKGYTF	TGCGCCAGCAGCTTGGATGGGAAGGGCTACACCTTC
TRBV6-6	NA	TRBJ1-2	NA	CASSRGKGVDYGYTF	TGTGCCAGCAGCAGAGGGAAAGGAGTAGACTATGGCTACACCTTC
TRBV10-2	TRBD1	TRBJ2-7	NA	CASSEPGQGLNEQYF	TGCGCCAGCAGTGAACCGGGACAGGGCTTGAACGAGCAGTACTTC
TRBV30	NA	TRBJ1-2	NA	CAWSDSAVPTASGYTF	TGTGCCTGGAGTGACAGTGCGGTCCCGACCGCGAGCGGCTACACCTTC
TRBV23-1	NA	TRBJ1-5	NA	CASSRGGSNQPQHF	TGCGCCAGCAGTCGGGGGGGTAGCAATCAGCCCCAGCATTTT
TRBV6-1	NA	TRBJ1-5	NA	CASRPRGSGWPQHF	TGTGCCAGCAGGCCGCGTGGGTCCGGGTGGCCCCAGCATTTT
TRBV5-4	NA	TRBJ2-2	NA	CASSILFSGGDRELFF	TGTGCCAGCAGCATCCTCTTTAGCGGAGGGGACCGGGAGCTGTTTTTT
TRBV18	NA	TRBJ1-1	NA	CASSPPSGKNTEAFF	TGTGCCAGCTCACCACCGTCCGGAAAGAACACTGAAGCTTTCTTT
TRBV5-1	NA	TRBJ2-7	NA	CASSLEATNSYEQYF	TGCGCCAGCAGCTTGGAGGCGACAAACTCCTACGAGCAGTACTTC
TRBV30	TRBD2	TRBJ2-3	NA	CAWSTAGGGTDTQYF	TGTGCCTGGAGTACAGCGGGAGGGGGTACAGATACGCAGTATTTT
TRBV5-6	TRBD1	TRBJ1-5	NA	CASSLFTQGEWNNQPQHF	TGTGCCAGCAGCTTGTTTACACAGGGGGAATGGAACAATCAGCCCCAGCATTTT
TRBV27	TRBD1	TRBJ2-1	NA	CASGLGTANYNEQFF	TGTGCCAGCGGGTTGGGGACAGCCAACTACAATGAGCAGTTCTTC
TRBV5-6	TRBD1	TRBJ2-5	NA	CASSLQGAGETQYF	TGTGCCAGCAGCTTACAGGGGGCTGGGGAGACCCAGTACTTC
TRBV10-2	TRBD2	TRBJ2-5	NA	CASSELAGFQETQYF	TGCGCCAGCAGTGAGCTAGCGGGTTTTCAAGAGACCCAGTACTTC
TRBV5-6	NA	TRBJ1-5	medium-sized	CASSYMGGFSNQPQHF	TGTGCCAGCAGCTACATGGGGGGGTTCAGCAATCAGCCCCAGCATTTT
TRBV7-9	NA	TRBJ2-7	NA	CASSLAMGGHEQYF	TGTGCCAGCAGCTTGGCGATGGGCGGCCACGAGCAGTACTTC
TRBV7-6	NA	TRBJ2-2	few	CASSQDSVNTGELFF	TGTGCCAGCAGCCAGGACAGCGTAAACACCGGGGAGCTGTTTTTT
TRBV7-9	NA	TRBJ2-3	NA	CASSLGGRLYDTQYF	TGTGCCAGCAGCTTAGGGGGCCGATTGTACGATACGCAGTATTTT
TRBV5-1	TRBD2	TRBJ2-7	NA	CASSRGTSGTFSYEQYF	TGCGCCAGCAGCCGGGGGACTAGCGGGACTTTCTCCTACGAGCAGTACTTC
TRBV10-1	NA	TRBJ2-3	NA	CASSGVGADTDTQYF	TGCGCCAGCAGTGGGGTGGGGGCGGACACAGATACGCAGTATTTT
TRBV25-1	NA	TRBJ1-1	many	CASSEMGRVSEAFF	TGTGCCAGCAGTGAAATGGGGAGGGTGTCTGAAGCTTTCTTT
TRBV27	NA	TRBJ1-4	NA	CASSHQGGEKLFF	TGTGCCAGCAGTCATCAGGGTGGTGAAAAACTGTTTTTT
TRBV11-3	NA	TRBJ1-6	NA	CASTLRGTGSPLHF	TGTGCCAGCACCCTGAGGGGGACGGGTTCACCCCTCCACTTT
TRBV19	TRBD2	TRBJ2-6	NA	CATADPGRAGGANVLTF	TGTGCCACCGCCGACCCCGGGAGGGCGGGTGGGGCCAACGTCCTGACTTTC
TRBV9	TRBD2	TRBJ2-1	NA	CASSPRGAGWFEQFF	TGTGCCAGCAGCCCCCGGGGAGCGGGGTGGTTTGAGCAGTTCTTC
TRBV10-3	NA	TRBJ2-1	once	CAIGSVSNEQFF	TGTGCCATCGGGAGCGTCTCCAATGAGCAGTTCTTC
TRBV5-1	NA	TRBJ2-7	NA	CASSLVGGTYEQYF	TGCGCCAGCAGCTTGGTTGGAGGGACCTACGAGCAGTACTTC
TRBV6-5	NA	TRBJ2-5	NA	CASSVAGTPRTQYF	TGTGCCAGCAGCGTAGCTGGAACCCCCCGGACCCAGTACTTC
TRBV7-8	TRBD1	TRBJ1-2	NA	CASSSPGQENYGYTF	TGTGCCAGCAGCTCTCCGGGACAGGAAAACTATGGCTACACCTTC
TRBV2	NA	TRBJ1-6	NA	CASSGRQALTGALHF	TGTGCCAGCAGTGGAAGACAGGCCCTCACGGGGGCCCTCCACTTT
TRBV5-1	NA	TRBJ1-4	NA	CASSLSAVREKLFF	TGCGCCAGCAGCTTGTCTGCAGTGAGGGAAAAACTGTTTTTT
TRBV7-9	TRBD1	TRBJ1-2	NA	CASSRGGGGKTYGYTF	TGTGCCAGCAGCCGAGGGGGCGGTGGCAAGACCTATGGCTACACCTTC
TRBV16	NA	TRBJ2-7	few	CASSQLGRDRYEQYF	TGTGCCAGCAGCCAATTGGGCAGAGACCGCTACGAGCAGTACTTC
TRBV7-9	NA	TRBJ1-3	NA	CASSSLGGPRSGNTIYF	TGTGCCAGCAGCTCCCTGGGGGGGCCGCGCTCTGGAAACACCATATATTTT
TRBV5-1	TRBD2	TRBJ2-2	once	CASTNGRAGNTGELFF	TGCGCCAGCACGAACGGGAGGGCCGGAAACACCGGGGAGCTGTTTTTT
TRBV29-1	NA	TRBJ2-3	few	CSVQHRGDTQYF	TGCAGCGTGCAACATAGGGGTGATACGCAGTATTTT
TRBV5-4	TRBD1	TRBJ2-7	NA	CASSRDRGTPEQYF	TGTGCCAGCAGCAGGGACAGGGGGACCCCCGAGCAGTACTTC
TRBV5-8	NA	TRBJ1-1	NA	CASSPIGQANTEAFF	TGTGCCAGCAGCCCGATCGGGCAGGCTAACACTGAAGCTTTCTTT
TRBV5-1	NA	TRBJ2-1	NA	CASSLAGNEQFF	TGCGCCAGCAGCTTAGCAGGAAATGAGCAGTTCTTC
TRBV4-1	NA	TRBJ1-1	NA	CASSQVPDRGDTEAFF	TGCGCCAGCAGCCAAGTCCCTGATCGGGGGGACACTGAAGCTTTCTTT
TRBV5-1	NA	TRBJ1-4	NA	CASSLNTGRGNEKLFF	TGCGCCAGCAGCTTGAACACCGGCAGGGGTAATGAAAAACTGTTTTTT
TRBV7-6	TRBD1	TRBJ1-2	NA	CASSSAPGQGHYGYTF	TGTGCCAGCAGCTCGGCACCGGGACAGGGCCACTATGGCTACACCTTC
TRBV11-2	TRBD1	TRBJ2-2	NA	CASSWNPDRESNTGELFF	TGTGCCAGCAGCTGGAACCCTGACAGGGAATCGAACACCGGGGAGCTGTTTTTT
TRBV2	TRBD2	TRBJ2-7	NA	CASSVTSGAKYF	TGTGCCAGCAGTGTGACTAGCGGGGCCAAGTACTTC
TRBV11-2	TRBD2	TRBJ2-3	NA	CASSGPGLAGDGDTQYF	TGTGCCAGCAGCGGCCCGGGACTAGCGGGAGATGGAGATACGCAGTATTTT
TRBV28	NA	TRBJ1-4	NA	CASKEAGANEKLFF	TGTGCCAGCAAAGAGGCAGGGGCTAATGAAAAACTGTTTTTT
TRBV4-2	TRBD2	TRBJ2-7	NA	CASSPAGTSASYEQYF	TGTGCCAGCAGCCCCGCCGGGACTAGCGCGTCCTACGAGCAGTACTTC
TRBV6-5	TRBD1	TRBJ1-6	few	CASSSRTGYNSPLHF	TGTGCCAGCAGTTCGCGGACAGGCTATAATTCACCCCTCCACTTT
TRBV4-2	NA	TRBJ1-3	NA	CASTPRGAATGNTIYF	TGTGCCAGCACCCCTCGGGGGGCTGCTACTGGAAACACCATATATTTT
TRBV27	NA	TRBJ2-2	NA	CASTWASGTPNTGELFF	TGTGCCAGCACCTGGGCCTCGGGGACACCTAACACCGGGGAGCTGTTTTTT
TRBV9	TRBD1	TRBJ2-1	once	CASSALGQSYNEQFF	TGTGCCAGCAGCGCCTTGGGACAGTCCTACAATGAGCAGTTCTTC